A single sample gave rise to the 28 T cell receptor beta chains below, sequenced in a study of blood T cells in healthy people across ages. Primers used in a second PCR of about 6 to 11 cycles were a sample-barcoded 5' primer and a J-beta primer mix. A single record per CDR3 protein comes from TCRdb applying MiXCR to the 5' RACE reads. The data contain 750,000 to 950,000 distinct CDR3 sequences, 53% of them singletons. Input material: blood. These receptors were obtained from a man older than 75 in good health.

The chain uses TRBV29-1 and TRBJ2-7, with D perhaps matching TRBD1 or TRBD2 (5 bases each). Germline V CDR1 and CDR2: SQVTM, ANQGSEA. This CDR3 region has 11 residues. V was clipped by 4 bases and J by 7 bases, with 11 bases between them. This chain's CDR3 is CSVGHWGEQYF. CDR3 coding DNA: TGCAGCGTTGGCCACTGGGGGGAGCAGTACTTC.

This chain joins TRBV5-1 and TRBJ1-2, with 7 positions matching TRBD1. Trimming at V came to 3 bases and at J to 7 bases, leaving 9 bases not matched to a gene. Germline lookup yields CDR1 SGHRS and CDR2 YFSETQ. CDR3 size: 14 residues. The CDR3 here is CASSSMPGGGGYTF. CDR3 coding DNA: TGCGCCAGCAGCTCGATGCCAGGGGGTGGTGGCTACACCTTC.

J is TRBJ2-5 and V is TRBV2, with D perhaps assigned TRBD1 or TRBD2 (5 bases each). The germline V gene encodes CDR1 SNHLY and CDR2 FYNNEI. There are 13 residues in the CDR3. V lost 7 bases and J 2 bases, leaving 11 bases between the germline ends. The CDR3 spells CASTRGPQETQYF. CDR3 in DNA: TGTGCCAGCACGAGGGGTCCTCAAGAGACCCAGTACTTC.

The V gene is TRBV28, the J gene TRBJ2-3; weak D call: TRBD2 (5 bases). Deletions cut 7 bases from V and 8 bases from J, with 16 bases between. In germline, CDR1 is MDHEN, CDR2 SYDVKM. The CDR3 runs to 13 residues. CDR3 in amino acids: CASTTPAAGTQYF. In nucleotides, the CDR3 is TGTGCCAGCACCACCCCAGCGGCTGGTACGCAGTATTTT. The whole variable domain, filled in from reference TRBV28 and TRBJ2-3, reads DVKVTQSSRYLVKRTGEKVFLECVQDMDHENMFWYRQDPGLGLRLIYFSYDVKMKEKGDIPEGYSVSREKKERFSLILESASTNQTSMYLCASTTPAAGTQYFGPGTRLTVL.

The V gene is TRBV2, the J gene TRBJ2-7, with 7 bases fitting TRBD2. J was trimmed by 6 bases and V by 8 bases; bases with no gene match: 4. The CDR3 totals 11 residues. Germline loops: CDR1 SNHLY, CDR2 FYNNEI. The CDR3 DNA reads TGTGCCAGCCCCGGCGGGGGCGAGCAGTACTTC. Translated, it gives CASPGGGEQYF.

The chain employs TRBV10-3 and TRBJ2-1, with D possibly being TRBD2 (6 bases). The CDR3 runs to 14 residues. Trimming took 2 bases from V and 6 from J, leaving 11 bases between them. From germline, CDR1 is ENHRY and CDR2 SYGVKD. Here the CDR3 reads CAISETGVPNEQFF. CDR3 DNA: TGTGCCATCAGTGAGACGGGAGTCCCCAATGAGCAGTTCTTC.

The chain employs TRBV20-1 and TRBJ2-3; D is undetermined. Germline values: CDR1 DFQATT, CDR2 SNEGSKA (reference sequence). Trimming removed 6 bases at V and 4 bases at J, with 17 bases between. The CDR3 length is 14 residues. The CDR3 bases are TGCAGTGCCAGTCAGCCGACTTCTGCAGATACGCAGTATTTT. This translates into CSASQPTSADTQYF.

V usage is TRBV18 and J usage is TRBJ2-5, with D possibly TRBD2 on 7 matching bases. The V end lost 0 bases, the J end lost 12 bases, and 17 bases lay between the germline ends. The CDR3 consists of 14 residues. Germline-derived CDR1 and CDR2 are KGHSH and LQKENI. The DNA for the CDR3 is TGTGCCAGCTCACCACCCCAGCCCGGGGGGCGCAAGTACTTC. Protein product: CASSPPQPGGRKYF.

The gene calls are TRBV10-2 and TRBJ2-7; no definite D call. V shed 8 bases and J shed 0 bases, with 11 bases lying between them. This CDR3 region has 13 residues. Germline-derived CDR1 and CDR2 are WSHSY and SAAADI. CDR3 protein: CASGILASYEQYF. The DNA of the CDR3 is TGCGCCAGCGGTATTTTAGCCTCCTACGAGCAGTACTTC.

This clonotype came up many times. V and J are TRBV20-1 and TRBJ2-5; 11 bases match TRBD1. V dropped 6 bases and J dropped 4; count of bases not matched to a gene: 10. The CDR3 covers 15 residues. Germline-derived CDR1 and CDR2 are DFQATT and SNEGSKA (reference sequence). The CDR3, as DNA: TGCAGTGCCCTCCCCGGACAGGGGGCCATAGAGACCCAGTACTTC. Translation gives CSALPGQGAIETQYF.

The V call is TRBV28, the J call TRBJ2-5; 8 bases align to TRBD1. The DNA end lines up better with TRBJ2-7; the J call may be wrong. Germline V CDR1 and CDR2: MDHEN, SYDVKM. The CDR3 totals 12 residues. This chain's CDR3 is CASYQGAGEQYF. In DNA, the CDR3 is TGTGCCAGCTATCAGGGGGCGGGCGAGCAGTACTTC.

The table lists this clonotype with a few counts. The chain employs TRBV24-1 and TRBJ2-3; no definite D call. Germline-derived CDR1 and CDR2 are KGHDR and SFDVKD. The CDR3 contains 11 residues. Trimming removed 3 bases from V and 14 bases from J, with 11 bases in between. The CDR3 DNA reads TGTGCCACCAGTGATAAGAGGTACGCGTATTTT. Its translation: CATSDKRYAYF.

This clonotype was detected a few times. The CDR3 bases are TGTGCCAGCACCCTGGGACAGGGGGTGGGGGGCTACACCTTC. It is translated as CASTLGQGVGGYTF. This chain connects TRBV7-2 to TRBJ1-2; 11 nucleotides line up with TRBD1. CDR3 length equals 14 residues. The V gene's germline CDR1 is SGHTA and CDR2 FQGNSA. V dropped 7 bases and J dropped 8; count of bases not matched to a gene: 9.

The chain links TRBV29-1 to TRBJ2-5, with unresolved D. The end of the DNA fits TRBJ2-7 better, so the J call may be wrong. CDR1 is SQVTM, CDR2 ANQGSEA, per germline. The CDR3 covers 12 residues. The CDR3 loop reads CSVEVGNNEQYF. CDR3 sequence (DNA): TGCAGCGTTGAAGTAGGGAACAACGAGCAGTACTTC.

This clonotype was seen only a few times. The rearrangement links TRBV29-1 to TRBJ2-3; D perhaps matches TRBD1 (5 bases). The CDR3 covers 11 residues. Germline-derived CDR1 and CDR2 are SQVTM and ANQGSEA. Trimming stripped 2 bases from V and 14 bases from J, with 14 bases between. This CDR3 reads CSVEPSGFAYF. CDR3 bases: TGCAGCGTTGAACCTTCAGGGTTTGCGTATTTT.

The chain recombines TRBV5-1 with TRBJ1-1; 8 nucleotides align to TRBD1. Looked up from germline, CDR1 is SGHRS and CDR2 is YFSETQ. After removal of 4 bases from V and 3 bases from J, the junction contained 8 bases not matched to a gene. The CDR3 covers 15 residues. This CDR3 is CASSIRGRGDTEAFF. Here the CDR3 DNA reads TGCGCCAGCAGCATCAGGGGGCGCGGCGACACTGAAGCTTTCTTT.

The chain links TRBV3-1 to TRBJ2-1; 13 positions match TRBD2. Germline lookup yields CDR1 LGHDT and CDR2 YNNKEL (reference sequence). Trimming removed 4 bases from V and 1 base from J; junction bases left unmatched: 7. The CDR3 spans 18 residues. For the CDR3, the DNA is TGTGCCAGCAGCCCCTATCGGACTAGCGGGAGTTCCTACAATGAGCAGTTCTTC. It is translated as CASSPYRTSGSSYNEQFF.

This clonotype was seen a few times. The DNA of the CDR3 is TGTGCCAGCAGCCAAAAGGGCGGGCGCTTGGATCCCTACGAGCAGTACTTC. Encoded protein: CASSQKGGRLDPYEQYF. The rearrangement links TRBV3-1 to TRBJ2-4, with D maybe TRBD2 (5 bases). The J call may be mistaken, given a closer DNA end match to TRBJ2-7. Germline V gene sequence: CDR1 LGHDT, CDR2 YNNKEL (reference sequence). The length of the CDR3 is 17 residues.

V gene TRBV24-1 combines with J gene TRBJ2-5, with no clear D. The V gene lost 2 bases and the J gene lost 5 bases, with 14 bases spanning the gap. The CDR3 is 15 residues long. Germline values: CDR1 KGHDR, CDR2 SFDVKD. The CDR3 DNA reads TGTGCCACCAGTGATTCTACAGACCTCCGGGAGACCCAGTACTTC. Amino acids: CATSDSTDLRETQYF.

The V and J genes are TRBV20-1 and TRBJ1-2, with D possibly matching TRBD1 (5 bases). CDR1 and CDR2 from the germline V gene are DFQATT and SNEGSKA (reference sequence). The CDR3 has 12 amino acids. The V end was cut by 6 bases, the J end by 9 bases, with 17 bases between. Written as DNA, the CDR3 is TGCAGTGCCCCCGGGGGACCGTCCCGCTACACCTTC. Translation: CSAPGGPSRYTF.

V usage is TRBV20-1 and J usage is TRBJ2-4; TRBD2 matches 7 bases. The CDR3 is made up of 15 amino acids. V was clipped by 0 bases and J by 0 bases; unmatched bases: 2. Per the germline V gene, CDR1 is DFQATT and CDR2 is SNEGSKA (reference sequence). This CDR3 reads CSARDPSGAKNIQYF. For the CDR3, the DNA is TGCAGTGCTAGAGATCCTAGCGGAGCCAAAAACATTCAGTACTTC.

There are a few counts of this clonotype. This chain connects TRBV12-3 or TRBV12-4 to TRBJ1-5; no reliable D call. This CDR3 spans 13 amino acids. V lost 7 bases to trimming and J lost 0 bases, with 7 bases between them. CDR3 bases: TGTGCCAGCACTCTAAATAGCAATCAGCCCCAGCATTTT. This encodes CASTLNSNQPQHF.

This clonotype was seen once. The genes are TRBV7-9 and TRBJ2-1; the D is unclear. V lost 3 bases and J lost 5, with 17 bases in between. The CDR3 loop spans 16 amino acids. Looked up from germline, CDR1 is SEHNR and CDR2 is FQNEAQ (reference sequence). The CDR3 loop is CASSFGRLADDNEQFF. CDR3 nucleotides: TGTGCCAGCAGCTTCGGCCGGTTGGCAGACGACAATGAGCAGTTCTTC.

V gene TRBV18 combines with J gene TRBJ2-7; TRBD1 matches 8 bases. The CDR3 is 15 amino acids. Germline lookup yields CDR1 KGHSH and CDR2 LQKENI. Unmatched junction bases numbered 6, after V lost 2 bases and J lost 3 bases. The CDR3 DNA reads TGTGCCAGCTCACCAGCGACAGGGGTATTCTACGAGCAGTACTTC. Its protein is CASSPATGVFYEQYF.

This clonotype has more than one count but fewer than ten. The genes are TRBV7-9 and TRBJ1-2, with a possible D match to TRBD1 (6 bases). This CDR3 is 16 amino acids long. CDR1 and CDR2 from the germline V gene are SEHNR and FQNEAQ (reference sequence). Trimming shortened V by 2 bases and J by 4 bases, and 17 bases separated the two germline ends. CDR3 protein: CASSLNPPTGTYGYTF. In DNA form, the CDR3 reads TGTGCCAGCAGCTTAAACCCCCCGACAGGAACCTATGGCTACACCTTC.

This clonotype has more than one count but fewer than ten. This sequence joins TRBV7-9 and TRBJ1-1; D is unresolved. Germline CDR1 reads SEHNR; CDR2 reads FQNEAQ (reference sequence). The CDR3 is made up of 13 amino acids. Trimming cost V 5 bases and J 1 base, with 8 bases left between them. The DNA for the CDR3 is TGTGCCAGCAGCAACCAGCCGAACACTGAAGCTTTCTTT. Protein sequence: CASSNQPNTEAFF.

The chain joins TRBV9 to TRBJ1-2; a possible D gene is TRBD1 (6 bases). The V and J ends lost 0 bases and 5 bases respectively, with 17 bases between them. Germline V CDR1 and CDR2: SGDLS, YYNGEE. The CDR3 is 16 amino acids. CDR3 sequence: CASSVARTELRYGYTF. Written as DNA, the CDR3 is TGTGCCAGCAGCGTAGCGCGGACAGAGCTTAGGTATGGCTACACCTTC.

CDR3 sequence reads: CASSPLSTSTGTYNEQFF. The CDR3, as DNA: TGTGCCAGCTCACCATTAAGTACTAGTACGGGCACCTACAATGAGCAGTTCTTC. The chain recombines TRBV18 with TRBJ2-1, with a weak D call TRBD2 (5 bases). The germline V gene encodes CDR1 KGHSH and CDR2 LQKENI. CDR3 length: 18 amino acids. Trimming removed 2 bases from V and 2 bases from J, with 19 bases in between.